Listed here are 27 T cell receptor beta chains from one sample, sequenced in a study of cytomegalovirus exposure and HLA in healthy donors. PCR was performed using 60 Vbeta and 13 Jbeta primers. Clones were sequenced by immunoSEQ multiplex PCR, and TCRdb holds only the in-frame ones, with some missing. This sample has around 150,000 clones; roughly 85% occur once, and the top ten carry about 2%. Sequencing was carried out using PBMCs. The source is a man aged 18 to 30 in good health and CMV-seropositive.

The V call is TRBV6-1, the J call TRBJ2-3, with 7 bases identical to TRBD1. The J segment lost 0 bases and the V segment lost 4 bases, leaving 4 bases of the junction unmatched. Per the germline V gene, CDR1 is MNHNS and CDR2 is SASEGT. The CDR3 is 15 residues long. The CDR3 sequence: CASSGDRVSTDTQYF. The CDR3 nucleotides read TGTGCCAGCAGTGGCGACAGGGTTAGCACAGATACGCAGTATTTT.

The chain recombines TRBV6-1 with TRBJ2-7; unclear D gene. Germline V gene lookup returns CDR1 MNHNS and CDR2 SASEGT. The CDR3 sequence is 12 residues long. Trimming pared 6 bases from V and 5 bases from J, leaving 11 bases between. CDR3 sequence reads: CASSQTGDEQYF. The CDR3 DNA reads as TGTGCCAGCAGCCAGACTGGCGACGAGCAGTACTTC.

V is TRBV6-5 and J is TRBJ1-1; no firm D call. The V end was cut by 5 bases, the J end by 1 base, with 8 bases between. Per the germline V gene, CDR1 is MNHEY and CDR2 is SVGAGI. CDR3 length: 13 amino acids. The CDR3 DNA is TGTGCCAGCAGTAGGAGCGGGAACACTGAAGCTTTCTTT. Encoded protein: CASSRSGNTEAFF.

For the CDR3, the DNA is TGTGCCAGCTCACGAACCCCCGGGACAGCGGGTAATTCACCCCTCCACTTT. It yields the protein CASSRTPGTAGNSPLHF. This chain links TRBV18 with TRBJ1-6; 7 positions agree with TRBD1. The junction had 12 bases not matched to a gene; V was cut back by 4 bases and J by 6 bases. Germline V gene lookup returns CDR1 KGHSH and CDR2 LQKENI. The CDR3 spans 17 residues.

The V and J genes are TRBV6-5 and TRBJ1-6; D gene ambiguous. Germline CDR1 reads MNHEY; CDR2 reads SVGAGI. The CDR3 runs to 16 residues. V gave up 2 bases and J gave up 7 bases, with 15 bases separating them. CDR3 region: CASSYHAGYKNSPLHF. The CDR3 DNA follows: TGTGCCAGCAGTTACCATGCGGGGTATAAAAATTCACCCCTCCACTTT.

This CDR3 is CAWTQNEAPLHF. CDR3 DNA sequence: TGTGCCTGGACCCAAAATGAGGCACCCCTCCACTTT. The chain has TRBV30 and TRBJ1-6; D call uncertain. The CDR3 is 12 residues long. Germline lookup yields CDR1 GTSNPN and CDR2 SVGIG (reference sequence). Trimming left V 4 bases short and J 11 bases short, with 12 bases between. Complete variable domain (other parts from reference TRBV30 and TRBJ1-6): SQTIHQWPATLVQPVGSPLSLECTVEGTSNPNLYWYRQAAGRGLQLLFYSVGIGQISSEVPQNLSASRPQDRQFILSSKKLLLSDSGFYLCAWTQNEAPLHFGNGTRLTVT.

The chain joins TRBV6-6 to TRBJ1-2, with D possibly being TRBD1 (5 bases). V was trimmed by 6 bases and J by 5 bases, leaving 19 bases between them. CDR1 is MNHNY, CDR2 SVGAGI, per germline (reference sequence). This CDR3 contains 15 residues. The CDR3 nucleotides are TGTGCCAGCAGCCTCTTGGGGCCGGAAAGATATGGCTACACCTTC. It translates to CASSLLGPERYGYTF.

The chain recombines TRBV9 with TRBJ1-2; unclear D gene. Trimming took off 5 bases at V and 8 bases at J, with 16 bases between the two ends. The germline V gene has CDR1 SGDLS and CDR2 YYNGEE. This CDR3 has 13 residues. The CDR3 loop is CASSLPVGGGYTF. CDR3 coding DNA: TGTGCCAGCAGTCTCCCCGTGGGAGGAGGCTACACCTTC.

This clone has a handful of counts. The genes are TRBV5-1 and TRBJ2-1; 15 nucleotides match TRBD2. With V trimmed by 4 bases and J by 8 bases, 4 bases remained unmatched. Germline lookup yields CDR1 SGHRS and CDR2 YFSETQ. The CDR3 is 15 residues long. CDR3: CASSPGLAGGYEQFF. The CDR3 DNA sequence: TGCGCCAGCAGCCCCGGACTAGCGGGGGGGTATGAGCAGTTCTTC.

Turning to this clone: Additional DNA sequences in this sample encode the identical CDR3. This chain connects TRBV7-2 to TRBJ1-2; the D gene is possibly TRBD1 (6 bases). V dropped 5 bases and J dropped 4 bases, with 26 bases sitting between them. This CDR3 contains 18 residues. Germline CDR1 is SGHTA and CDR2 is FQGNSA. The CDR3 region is CASSPSRTVQTFSYGYTF. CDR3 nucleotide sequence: TGTGCCAGCAGCCCGTCAAGGACAGTACAGACTTTTAGCTATGGCTACACCTTC.

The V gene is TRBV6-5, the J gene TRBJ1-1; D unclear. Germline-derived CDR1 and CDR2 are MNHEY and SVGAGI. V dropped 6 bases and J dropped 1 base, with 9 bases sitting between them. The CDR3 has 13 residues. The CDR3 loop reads CASSLKQNTEAFF. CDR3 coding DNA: TGTGCCAGCAGCCTTAAACAGAACACTGAAGCTTTCTTT.

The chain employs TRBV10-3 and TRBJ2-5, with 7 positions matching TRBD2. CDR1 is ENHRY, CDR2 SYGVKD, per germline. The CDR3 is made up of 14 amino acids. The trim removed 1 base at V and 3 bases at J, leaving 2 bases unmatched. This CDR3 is CAISEFGGKETQYF. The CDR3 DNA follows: TGTGCCATCAGTGAGTTCGGGGGGAAAGAGACCCAGTACTTC.

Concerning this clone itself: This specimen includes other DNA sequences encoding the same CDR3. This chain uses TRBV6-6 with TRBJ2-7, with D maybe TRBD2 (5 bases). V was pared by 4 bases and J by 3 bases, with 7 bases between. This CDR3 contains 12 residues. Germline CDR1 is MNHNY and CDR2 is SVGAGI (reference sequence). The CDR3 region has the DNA TGTGCCAGCAGTTCTGGGAGCTACGAGCAGTACTTC. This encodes CASSSGSYEQYF.

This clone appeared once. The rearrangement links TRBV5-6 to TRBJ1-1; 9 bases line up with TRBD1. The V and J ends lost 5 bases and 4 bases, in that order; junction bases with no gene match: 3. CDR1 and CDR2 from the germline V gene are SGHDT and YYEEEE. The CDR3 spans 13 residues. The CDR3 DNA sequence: TGTGCCAGCAGTGGGACAGGGACCACTGAAGCTTTCTTT. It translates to CASSGTGTTEAFF. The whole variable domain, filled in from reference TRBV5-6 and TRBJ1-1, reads DAGVTQSPTHLIKTRGQQVTLRCSPKSGHDTVSWYQQALGQGPQFIFQYYEEEERQRGNFPDRFSGHQFPNYSSELNVNALLLGDSALYLCASSGTGTTEAFFGQGTRLTVV.

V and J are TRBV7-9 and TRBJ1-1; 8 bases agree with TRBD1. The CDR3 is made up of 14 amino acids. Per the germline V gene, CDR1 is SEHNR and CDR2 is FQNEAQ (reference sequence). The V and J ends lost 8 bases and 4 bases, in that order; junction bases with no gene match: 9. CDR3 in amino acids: CASAQTGALTEAFF. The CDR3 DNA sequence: TGTGCCAGCGCCCAGACAGGGGCACTCACTGAAGCTTTCTTT.

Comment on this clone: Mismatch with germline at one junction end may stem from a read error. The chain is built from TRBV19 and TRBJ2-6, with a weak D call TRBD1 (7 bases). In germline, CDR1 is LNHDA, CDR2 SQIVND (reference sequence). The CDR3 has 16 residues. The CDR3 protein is CASSRQGGSGANGLTF. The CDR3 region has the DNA TGTGCCAGTAGTCGGCAGGGGGGCTCTGGGGCCAACGGCCTGACTTTC. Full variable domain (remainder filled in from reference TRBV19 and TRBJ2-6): DGGITQSPKYLFRKEGQNVTLSCEQNLNHDAMYWYRQDPGQGLRLIYYSQIVNDFQKGDIAEGYSVSREKKESFPLTVTSAQKNPTAFYLCASSRQGGSGANGLTFGAGSRLTVL.

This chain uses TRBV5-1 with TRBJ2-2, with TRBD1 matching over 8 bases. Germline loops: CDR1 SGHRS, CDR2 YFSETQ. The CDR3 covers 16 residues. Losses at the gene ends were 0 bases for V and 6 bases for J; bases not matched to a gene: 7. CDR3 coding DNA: TGCGCCAGCAGCTTGGGCCAGGGGGCTGTTCCCGGGGAGCTGTTTTTT. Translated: CASSLGQGAVPGELFF.

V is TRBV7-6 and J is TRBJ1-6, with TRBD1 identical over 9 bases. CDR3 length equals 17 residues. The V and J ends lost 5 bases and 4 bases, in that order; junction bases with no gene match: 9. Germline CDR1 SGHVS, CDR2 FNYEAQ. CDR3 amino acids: CASSPKPGQGYNSPLHF. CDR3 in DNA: TGTGCCAGCAGCCCTAAACCAGGACAGGGGTATAATTCACCCCTCCACTTT.

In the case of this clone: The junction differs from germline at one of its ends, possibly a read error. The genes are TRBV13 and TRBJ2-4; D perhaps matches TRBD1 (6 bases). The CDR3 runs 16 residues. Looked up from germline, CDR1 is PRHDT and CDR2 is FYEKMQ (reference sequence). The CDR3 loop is CASSLEGDEAKNSQYF. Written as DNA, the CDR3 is TGTGCCAGCAGCTTAGAGGGGGATGAAGCCAAAAACAGTCAGTACTTC.

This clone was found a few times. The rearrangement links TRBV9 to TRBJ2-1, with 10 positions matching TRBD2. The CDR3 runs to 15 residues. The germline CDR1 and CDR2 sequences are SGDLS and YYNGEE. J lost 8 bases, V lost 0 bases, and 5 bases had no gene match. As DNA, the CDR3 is TGTGCCAGCAGCGTAGATCCCCTAGCGGGGGATGAGCAGTTCTTC. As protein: CASSVDPLAGDEQFF.

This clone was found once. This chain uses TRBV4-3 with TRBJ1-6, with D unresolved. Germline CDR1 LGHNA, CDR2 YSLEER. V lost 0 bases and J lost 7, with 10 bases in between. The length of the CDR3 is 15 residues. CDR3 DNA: TGCGCCAGCAGCCAAGATGTCCTGGCCAATTCACCCCTCCACTTT. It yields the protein CASSQDVLANSPLHF.

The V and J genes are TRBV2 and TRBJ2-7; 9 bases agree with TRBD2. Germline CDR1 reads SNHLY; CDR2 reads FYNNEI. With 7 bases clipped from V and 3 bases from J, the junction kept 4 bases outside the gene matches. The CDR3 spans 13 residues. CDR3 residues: CASTGGGVYEQYF. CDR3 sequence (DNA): TGTGCCAGCACTGGCGGGGGGGTCTACGAGCAGTACTTC.

CDR3 protein: CAISEGVSGQRNEQFF. As DNA, the CDR3 is TGTGCCATCAGTGAGGGGGTAAGCGGGCAGCGCAATGAGCAGTTCTTC. The chain uses TRBV10-3 and TRBJ2-1, with D possibly being TRBD2 (6 bases). Germline CDR1 reads ENHRY; CDR2 reads SYGVKD. The CDR3 has 16 amino acids. Deletions cut 2 bases from V and 6 bases from J, with 17 bases between.

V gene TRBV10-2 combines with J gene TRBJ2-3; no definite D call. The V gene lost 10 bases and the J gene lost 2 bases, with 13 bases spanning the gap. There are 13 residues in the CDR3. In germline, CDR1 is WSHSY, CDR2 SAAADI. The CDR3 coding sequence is TGCGCCATCCCGCTCCTAGACACAGATACGCAGTATTTT. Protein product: CAIPLLDTDTQYF.

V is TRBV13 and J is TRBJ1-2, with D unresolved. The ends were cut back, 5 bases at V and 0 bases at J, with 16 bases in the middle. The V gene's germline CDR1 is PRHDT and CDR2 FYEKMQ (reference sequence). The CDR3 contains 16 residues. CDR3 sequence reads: CASSPLGVPTNYGYTF. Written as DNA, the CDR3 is TGTGCCAGCAGCCCCCTGGGAGTCCCCACTAACTATGGCTACACCTTC.

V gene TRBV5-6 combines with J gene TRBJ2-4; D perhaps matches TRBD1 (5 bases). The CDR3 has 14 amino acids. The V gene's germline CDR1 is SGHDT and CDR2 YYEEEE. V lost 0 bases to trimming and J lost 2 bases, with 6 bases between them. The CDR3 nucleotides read TGTGCCAGCAGCTTGGCAGGGTCCAAAAACATTCAGTACTTC. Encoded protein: CASSLAGSKNIQYF.

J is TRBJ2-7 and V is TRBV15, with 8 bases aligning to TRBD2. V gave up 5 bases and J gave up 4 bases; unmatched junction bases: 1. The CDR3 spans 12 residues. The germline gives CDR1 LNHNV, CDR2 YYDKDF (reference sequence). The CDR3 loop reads CATSRGGYEQYF. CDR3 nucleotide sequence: TGTGCCACCAGCCGGGGGGGTTACGAGCAGTACTTC.